This T cell receptor beta chain was obtained from a study of blood T cells in healthy people across ages. Across the study: About one barcoded beta molecule per two T cells came from capture by template switching. General study findings and limits: Age brought a roughly linear fall in TCR beta diversity measured per million T cells.

This clonotype was seen ten or more times. Its antigen is currently unknown. It was with a sample-barcoded 5' primer and a J-beta primer mix that a second PCR of roughly 7 to 12 cycles was run. A single record per CDR3 protein comes from TCRdb applying MiXCR to the 5' RACE reads. In the table there are about 830,000 distinct CDR3 sequences, roughly 50% of which are singletons. The CDR3 extends over 14 amino acids. V lost 6 bases and J 3 bases, leaving 17 bases between the germline ends. Germline-derived CDR1 and CDR2 are DFQATT and SNEGSKA (reference sequence). This receptor was identified in a man younger than 40 in good health. Sequencing was done on a sample of blood. V and J are TRBV20-1 and TRBJ2-5; D unresolved. DNA for the CDR3: TGCAGTGCCCCGAAGGGTGTGAGCGAAGAGACCCAGTACTTC. Translated, it gives CSAPKGVSEETQYF.